These T cell receptor beta chains were read from a single sample in a study of OX40 agonist ivuxolimab in advanced cancers. Method: immunoSEQ multiplex PCR; TCRdb's copy keeps in-frame clones and lacks some. There are approximately 73,000 clones in the sample; roughly nine tenths occur only once, and around 13% lies in the top ten. The specimen was CD4+ or CD8+ T cells sorted from blood, collected in a trial of the OX40 agonist ivuxolimab. The receptors shown here come from an adult with an advanced solid tumor such as melanoma, head and neck, liver or kidney cancer. Both conserved end residues are part of each CDR3. Size is omitted from some rows. Given values are once, few, many or a class for expanded clones.

clone_size j_call v_call cdr3_aa
- TRBJ2-7 TRBV10-3 CASSYLGGKIHEQYF
- TRBJ2-7 TRBV5-4 CASSNDRGPYEQYF
- TRBJ1-1 TRBV14 CASSLGTLEAFF
once TRBJ2-7 TRBV27 CASTSGTGNEQYF
- TRBJ1-2 TRBV28 CASRLQGQGSGYTF
- TRBJ2-7 TRBV4-1 CASSRGTGGAGGEQYF
- TRBJ2-7 TRBV27 CASSSGTAIYEQYF
once TRBJ2-5 TRBV27 CASSIASGSASETQYF
- TRBJ2-5 TRBV6-6 CASSYSPATQYF
- TRBJ1-3 TRBV10-1 CASSADPAGNTIYF
- TRBJ2-3 TRBV5-1 CASTTGLSTDTQYF
few TRBJ1-2 TRBV5-5 CASSWPGGYTF
- TRBJ1-2 TRBV19 CASSITHTFNYGYTF
- TRBJ1-1 TRBV9 CASSVFPLIGLRRGTEAFF
- TRBJ2-7 TRBV5-1 CASSLTWELGYEQYF
- TRBJ2-7 TRBV5-1 CASSSSRTGTYEQYF
- TRBJ2-1 TRBV20-1 CSANHRYEQFF
- TRBJ2-1 TRBV6-4 CASSDSFGSRYNEQFF
- TRBJ2-3 TRBV4-1 CASSQERELGDTQYF
- TRBJ1-1 TRBV6-5 CASSYLGTEAFF
- TRBJ2-7 TRBV27 CASSHRVDSYEQYF
few TRBJ2-3 TRBV5-1 CASSLAKTGGLGITDTQYF
once TRBJ1-1 TRBV30 CAWSPPRGGYTEAFF
- TRBJ2-3 TRBV10-2 CASVSGTDTQYF
- TRBJ2-1 TRBV6-9 CASSSSGTTPYNEQFF
- TRBJ2-7 TRBV5-4 CASSPETGSYEQYF
- TRBJ2-1 TRBV10-3 CAISELAGANEQFF
few TRBJ1-2 TRBV19 CASTERRREGSYGYTF
- TRBJ1-1 TRBV28 CASSGLNTEAFF
few TRBJ1-2 TRBV9 CASSVEQGSYGYTF
- TRBJ2-1 TRBV4-1 CASSQWTSGANEQFF
- TRBJ2-5 TRBV13 CASSSGPLQETQYF
- TRBJ2-4 TRBV5-1 CASSLQGVGDIQYF
- TRBJ2-7 TRBV7-9 CASSSPTRLAYEQYF
- TRBJ2-3 TRBV5-1 CASSNRAIKGNRTNTQYF
- TRBJ2-7 TRBV6-6 CASSYLGTAERDEQYF
- TRBJ1-1 TRBV27 CASGPTEAFF
- TRBJ2-2 TRBV29-1 CSVDGGRPGELFF
- TRBJ2-2 TRBV6-6 CASSKGLAGAGELFF
- TRBJ1-5 TRBV2 CASSWDRSNQPQHF
- TRBJ2-3 TRBV7-8 CASSWVGGQVTDTQYF
- TRBJ2-7 TRBV19 CASKKDRTAYEQYF
- TRBJ1-2 TRBV11-3 CASSLAGDYGYTF
- TRBJ2-5 TRBV11-2 CASSLPNGGENF